This TCR beta chain was documented in a study of somatic mutations in cytotoxic T cells in rheumatoid arthritis. Study in general: There were some V beta antibody-stained T-cell populations flow-sorted at nearly 100% purity, and these included V beta1+ cells sequenced for TCRB.

Germline CDR1 is SGDLS and CDR2 is YYNGEE. V was pared by 2 bases and J by 4 bases, with 19 bases between. This CDR3 region has 17 residues. This clone is medium-sized within its sample. The assay was immunoSEQ multiplex PCR, and TCRdb's table has in-frame clones only and misses some. This sample carries some 18,000 clones, roughly 72% of them seen once, and the ten largest clones take less than 6%. Sequencing used CD8+ T cells sorted from blood. The V and J genes are TRBV9 and TRBJ1-3; no clear D gene. This sequence was found in a man aged 60 to 75 in good health. This chain's CDR3 is CASSVTEGPKAGNTIYF. In DNA, the CDR3 is TGTGCCAGCAGCGTTACGGAGGGCCCCAAGGCAGGAAACACCATATATTTT.